The source of this TCR beta chain is a study of vaccination effects on CD4 cells after COVID-19 (dated by TCRdb to the early 2020s). With respect to the entire study: Two doses of either the BNT162b2 or the mRNA-1273 mRNA SARS-CoV-2 vaccine were administered to participants. SARS-CoV-2 spike-specific CD4+ TCR repertoires were compared before and after mRNA vaccination in COVID-19 convalescent patients and in infection-naive vaccine recipients. The full study included roughly 10 COVID-19 convalescent patients and several SARS-CoV-2-naive healthy vaccine recipients. The Oncomine TCR Beta short-read assay on an Illumina iSeq 100 was used to sequence cultures from other donors in the study. The full study reports these points: Among healthy vaccine recipients, nearly all vaccine-induced clones were SARS-CoV-2 mono-reactive, and only 1 of 255 was cross-reactive with common cold coronaviruses. Only a small number of convalescent patients were included, and no early post-infection timepoints were available, which limited the study. Clones induced by infection and clones induced by vaccination both contracted markedly at late timepoints after vaccination, which fits with T cell responses waning over time.

Sequences SGHNT (CDR1) and YYREEE (CDR2) are obtained from the germline V gene (reference sequence). Germline trimming: 4 bases from V, 5 bases from J; junction bases outside gene matches: 3. Measured from the cysteine to the phenylalanine, the CDR3 is 15 residues long. The read is trimmed to its CDR3 DNA, 45 bases read in frame from base 1. About this clone: Its antigen is not yet known. No quality values exist for individual bases; no much larger clone is one base distant.

The protocol used for the library was the immunoSEQ multiplex PCR assay. DNA from the cultured, isolated CD4+ T cells was subjected to TCR beta CDR3 sequencing. The study's own analysis went as follows. Non-productive TCR sequences were removed, reads were trimmed to the CDR3 region, and CDR3s of at least 7 amino acids were retained. Antigen-specific clonotypes were identified with the MANAFEST web app by comparing expansion in peptide wells against reference cultures. For clones to be considered positive, expansion at FDR<0.05 versus reference and all other wells, an odds ratio above 5, and a frequency above 0.1% in two replicate wells were required. Cross-reactive clonotypes were defined as significantly expanded in SARS-CoV-2 spike wells and in at least one common cold coronavirus spike condition. CDR3 similarity was assessed by Levenshtein distance with the stringdist R package, and unrooted trees were built with ape in R 3.6.1. TCRdb carries this immuneACCESS record with in-frame sequences only. Its versions omit some clonotypes, under half of them owing to an unresolved V gene in the studies checked, with the rest unexplained. V, J and clone size derive from that table, while D and trimming were established from the DNA sequence. The table for this sample lists tens of thousands of clones; 65% to 70% of them were counted only once. Under 14% of the sample is in the top ten clones.

In the ViraFEST assay, PBMC were stimulated with viral peptide pools, and antigen-specific CD4+ T cell clonotypes were then identified by expansion using TCR sequencing. After approximately eleven days of culture, CD4+ T cells were isolated with the EasySep CD4+ T cell isolation kit. Healthy vaccine recipients had no prior SARS-CoV-2 infection, confirmed by negative nucleocapsid antibodies before and after vaccination. Over 1.5 million PBMC per well were cultured with approximately 10 ug/ml peptides in IMDM containing around 5.3% human AB serum, about 9.6 IU/ml IL-2 and gentamicin. On days 3 and 7, half of the culture medium was replaced with fresh IL-2-containing medium. Unless noted otherwise, every peptide stimulation condition was grown in triplicate wells. PBMC were separated from whole blood using Ficoll-Paque Plus gradient centrifugation and were then either cryopreserved at -140C or used fresh. Overlapping peptide pools spanned the spike proteins of SARS-CoV-2 and the common cold coronaviruses HCoV-NL63, HCoV-OC43 and HCoV-229E. Genomic DNA was extracted from cultured CD4+ T cells with the QIAamp micro DNA kit.

The clonotype was recovered from a human donor who received a COVID-19 vaccine. This specimen was CD4+ T cells from PBMCs cultured with HCoV-NL63 spike peptides, taken before COVID-19 vaccination. This sample's cell subset or site label indicates: HCoV-NL63 spike overlapping peptide pool stimulation. The V and J genes are TRBV5-4 and TRBJ2-2, with TRBD2 matching 12 junction bases. The bases are TGTGCCAGCAGCCTCGGGACTAGCGGGACCGGGGAGCTGTTTTTT. This gives the protein CASSLGTSGTGELFF.